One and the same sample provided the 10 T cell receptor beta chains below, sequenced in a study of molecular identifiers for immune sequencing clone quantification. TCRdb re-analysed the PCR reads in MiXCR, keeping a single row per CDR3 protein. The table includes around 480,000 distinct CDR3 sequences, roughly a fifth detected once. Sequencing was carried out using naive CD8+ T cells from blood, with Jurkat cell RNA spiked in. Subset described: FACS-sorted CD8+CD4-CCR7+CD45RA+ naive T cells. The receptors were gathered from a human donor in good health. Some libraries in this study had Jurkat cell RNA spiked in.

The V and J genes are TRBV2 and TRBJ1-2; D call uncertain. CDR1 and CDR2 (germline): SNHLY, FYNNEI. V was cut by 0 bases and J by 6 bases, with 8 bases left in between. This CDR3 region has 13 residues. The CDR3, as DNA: TGTGCCAGCAGTGAAGCGCGGCTTCATGGCTACACCTTC. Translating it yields CASSEARLHGYTF.

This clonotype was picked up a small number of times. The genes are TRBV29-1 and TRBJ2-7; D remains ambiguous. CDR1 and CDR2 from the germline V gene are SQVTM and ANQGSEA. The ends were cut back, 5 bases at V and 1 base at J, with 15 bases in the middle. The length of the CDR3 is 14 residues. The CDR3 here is CSVTPDGKSYEQYF. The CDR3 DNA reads TGCAGCGTTACGCCGGACGGAAAATCCTACGAGCAGTACTTC.

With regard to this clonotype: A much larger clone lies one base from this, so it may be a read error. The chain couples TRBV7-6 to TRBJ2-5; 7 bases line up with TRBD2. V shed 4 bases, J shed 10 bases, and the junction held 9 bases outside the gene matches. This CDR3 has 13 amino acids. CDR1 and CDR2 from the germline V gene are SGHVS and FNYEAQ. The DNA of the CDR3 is TGTGCCAGCAGCTCCCGACTAGCTTCCGACCAGTACTTC. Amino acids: CASSSRLASDQYF.

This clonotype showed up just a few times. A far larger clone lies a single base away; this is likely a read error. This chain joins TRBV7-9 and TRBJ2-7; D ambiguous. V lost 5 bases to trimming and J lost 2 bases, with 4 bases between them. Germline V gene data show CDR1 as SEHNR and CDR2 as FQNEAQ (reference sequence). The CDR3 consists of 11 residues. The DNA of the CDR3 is TGTGCCAGCAGCCACGCCTACGAGCAGTACTTC. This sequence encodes CASSHAYEQYF.

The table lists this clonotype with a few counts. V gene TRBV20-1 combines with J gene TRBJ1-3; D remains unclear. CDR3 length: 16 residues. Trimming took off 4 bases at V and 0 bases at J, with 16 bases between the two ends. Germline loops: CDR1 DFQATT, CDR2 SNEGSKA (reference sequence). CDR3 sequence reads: CSATAPPFSSGNTIYF. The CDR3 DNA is TGCAGTGCTACCGCCCCCCCATTTAGCTCTGGAAACACCATATATTTT.

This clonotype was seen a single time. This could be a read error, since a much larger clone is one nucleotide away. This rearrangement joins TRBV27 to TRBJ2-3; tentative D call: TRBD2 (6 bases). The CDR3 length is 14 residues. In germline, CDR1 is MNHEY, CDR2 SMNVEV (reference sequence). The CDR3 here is CASSSGVRTGTQYF. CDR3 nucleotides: TGTGCCAGCAGCTCGGGAGTTCGCACAGGTACGCAGTATTTT.

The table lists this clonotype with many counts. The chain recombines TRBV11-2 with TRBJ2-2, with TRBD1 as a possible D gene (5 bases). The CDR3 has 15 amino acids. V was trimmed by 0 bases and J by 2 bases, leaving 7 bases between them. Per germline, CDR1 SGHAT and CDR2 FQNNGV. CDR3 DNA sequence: TGTGCCAGCAGCTTAGACAGGGTCAACACCGGGGAGCTGTTTTTT. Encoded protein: CASSLDRVNTGELFF.

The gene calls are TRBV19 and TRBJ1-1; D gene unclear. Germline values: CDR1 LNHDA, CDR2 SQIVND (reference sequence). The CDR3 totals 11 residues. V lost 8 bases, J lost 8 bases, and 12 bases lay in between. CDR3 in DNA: TGTGCCAGTGGACCCCTCCCGGAAGCTTTCTTT. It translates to CASGPLPEAFF.

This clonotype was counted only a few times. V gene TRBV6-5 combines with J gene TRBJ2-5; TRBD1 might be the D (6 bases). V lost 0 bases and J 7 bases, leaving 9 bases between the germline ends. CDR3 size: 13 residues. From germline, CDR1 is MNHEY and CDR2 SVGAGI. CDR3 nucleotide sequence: TGTGCCAGCAGTTACTCGGGGGCGTGGACCCAGTACTTC. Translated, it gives CASSYSGAWTQYF.

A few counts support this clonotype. CDR3 in amino acids: CAWTGSAGDRFYEQYF. The CDR3 coding sequence is TGTGCCTGGACAGGGTCGGCCGGGGACAGATTCTACGAGCAGTACTTC. J is TRBJ2-7 and V is TRBV30; TRBD1 agrees at 7 bases. Germline values: CDR1 GTSNPN, CDR2 SVGIG (reference sequence). V was pared by 4 bases and J by 3 bases, with 15 bases of the junction left unmatched. The CDR3 spans 16 residues.